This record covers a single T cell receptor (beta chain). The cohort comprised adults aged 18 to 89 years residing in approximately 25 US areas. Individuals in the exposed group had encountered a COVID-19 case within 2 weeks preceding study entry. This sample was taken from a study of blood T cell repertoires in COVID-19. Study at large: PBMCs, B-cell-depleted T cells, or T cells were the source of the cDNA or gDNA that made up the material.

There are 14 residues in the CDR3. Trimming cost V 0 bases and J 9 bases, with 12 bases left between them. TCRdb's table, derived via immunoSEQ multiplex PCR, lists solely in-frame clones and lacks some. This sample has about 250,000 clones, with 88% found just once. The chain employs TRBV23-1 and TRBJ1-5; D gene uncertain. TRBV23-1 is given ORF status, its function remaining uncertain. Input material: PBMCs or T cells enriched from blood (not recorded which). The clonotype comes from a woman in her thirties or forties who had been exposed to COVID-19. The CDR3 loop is CASSQSEFVGPQHF. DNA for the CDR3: TGCGCCAGCAGTCAATCCGAATTCGTCGGGCCCCAGCATTTT.